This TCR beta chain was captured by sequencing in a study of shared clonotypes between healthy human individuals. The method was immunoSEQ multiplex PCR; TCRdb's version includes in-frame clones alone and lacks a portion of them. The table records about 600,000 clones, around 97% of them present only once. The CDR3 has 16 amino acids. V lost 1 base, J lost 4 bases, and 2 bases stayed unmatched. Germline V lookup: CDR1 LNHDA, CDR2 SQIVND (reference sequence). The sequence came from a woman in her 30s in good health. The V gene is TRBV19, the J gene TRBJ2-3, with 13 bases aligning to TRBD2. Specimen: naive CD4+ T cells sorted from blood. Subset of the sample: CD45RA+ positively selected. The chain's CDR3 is CASSIGLAGGADTQYF. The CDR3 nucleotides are TGTGCCAGTAGTATAGGACTAGCGGGAGGAGCAGATACGCAGTATTTT.